This T cell receptor (beta chain) was observed in a study of cytomegalovirus exposure and HLA in healthy donors. Study conclusions and caveats: CMV serostatus was the only immune exposure information that was available.

The V and J ends lost 0 bases and 4 bases, in that order; junction bases with no gene match: 8. The CDR3 is made up of 17 amino acids. CDR1 and CDR2 (germline): SGHVS, FQNEAQ. This clone was detected only a few times. Its antigen is not identified. The PCR employed 60 Vbeta primers together with 13 Jbeta primers. The data were produced by immunoSEQ multiplex PCR, yet TCRdb's version contains in-frame clones alone and is incomplete. The sample lists 90,000 or so clones; 55% to 75% were seen once. The material sequenced was PBMCs. The receptor comes from a man in his fifties or sixties in good health and CMV-seronegative. The chain joins TRBV7-8 to TRBJ2-3; 9 bases match TRBD2. The CDR3 region has the DNA TGTGCCAGCAGCTTAGCGTCGGGCGGGAGGGGGGCAGATACGCAGTATTTT. Protein: CASSLASGGRGADTQYF.